The rows below give T cell receptor beta chains drawn from one sample of a study of beta chain features in type 1 diabetes. TCRdb's table, derived via immunoSEQ multiplex PCR, lists solely in-frame clones and lacks some. The data show almost 350,000 clones, 15% to 20% seen once. The sequenced material came from naive CD4+ T cells from blood. Every receptor here comes from a young woman in good health. Both conserved end residues are part of each CDR3. The D gene is left open where the match is weak. Size tells how often a clone was seen (once, few, many) or the class of an expanded clone, and some rows leave it out.

>TRBJ1-5|few|.|TRBV30
CAWSVLGINQPQHF
TGTGCCTGGAGTGTACTCGGGATCAATCAGCCCCAGCATTTT
>TRBJ2-2|.|.|TRBV30
CAWSVVAGELFF
TGTGCCTGGAGTGTAGTAGCCGGGGAGCTGTTTTTT
>TRBJ2-5|.|TRBD2|TRBV9
CASSVEGGRETQYF
TGTGCCAGCAGCGTAGAGGGAGGGAGGGAGACCCAGTACTTC
>TRBJ2-7|.|.|TRBV5-1
CASSFQVSYEQYF
TGCGCCAGCAGCTTTCAGGTTTCCTACGAGCAGTACTTC
>TRBJ2-7|few|.|TRBV6-5
CASSYGAGQVHEQYF
TGTGCCAGCAGTTACGGAGCGGGACAGGTCCACGAGCAGTACTTC
>TRBJ1-2|few|.|TRBV30
CAWSGTARTYGYTF
TGTGCCTGGAGTGGGACAGCCCGGACCTATGGCTACACCTTC
>TRBJ1-4|few|.|TRBV19
CASSISGGNEKLFF
TGTGCCAGTAGTATTTCCGGAGGTAATGAAAAACTGTTTTTT
>TRBJ2-7|few|.|TRBV20-1
CSLGAEYEQYF
TGCAGTCTGGGAGCGGAATACGAGCAGTACTTC
>TRBJ1-1|.|.|TRBV5-4
CASRVFGNTEAFF
TGTGCCAGCAGGGTATTCGGGAACACTGAAGCTTTCTTT
>TRBJ1-2|few|.|TRBV18
CASSPPTGANYGYTF
TGTGCCAGCTCACCACCGACAGGTGCTAACTATGGCTACACCTTC
>TRBJ2-7|few|.|TRBV30
CAWSPRYEQYF
TGTGCCTGGAGTCCCAGATACGAGCAGTACTTC